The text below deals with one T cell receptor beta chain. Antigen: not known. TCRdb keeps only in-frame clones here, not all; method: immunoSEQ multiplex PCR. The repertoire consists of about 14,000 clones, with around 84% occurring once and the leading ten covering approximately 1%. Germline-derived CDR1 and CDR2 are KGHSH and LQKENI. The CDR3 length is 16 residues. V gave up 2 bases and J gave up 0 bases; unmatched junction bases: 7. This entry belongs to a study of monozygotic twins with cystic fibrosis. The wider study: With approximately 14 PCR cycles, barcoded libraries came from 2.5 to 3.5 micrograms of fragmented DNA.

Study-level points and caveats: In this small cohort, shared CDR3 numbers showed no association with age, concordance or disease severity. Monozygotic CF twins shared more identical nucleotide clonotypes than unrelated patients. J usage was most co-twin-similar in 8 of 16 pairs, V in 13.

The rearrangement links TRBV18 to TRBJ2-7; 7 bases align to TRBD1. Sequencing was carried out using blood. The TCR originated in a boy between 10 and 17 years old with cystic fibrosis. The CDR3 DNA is TGTGCCAGCTCACCAGACCGGGACAGCGTCTCCTACGAGCAGTACTTC. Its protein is CASSPDRDSVSYEQYF.